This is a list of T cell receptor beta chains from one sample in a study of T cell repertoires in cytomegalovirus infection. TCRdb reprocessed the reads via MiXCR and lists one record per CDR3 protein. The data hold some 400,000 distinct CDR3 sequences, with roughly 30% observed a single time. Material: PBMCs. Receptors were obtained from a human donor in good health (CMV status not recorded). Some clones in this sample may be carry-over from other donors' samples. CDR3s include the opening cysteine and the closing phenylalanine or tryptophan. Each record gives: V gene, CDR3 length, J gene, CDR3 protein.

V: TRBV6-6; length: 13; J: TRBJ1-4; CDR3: CASRRQLYEKLFF
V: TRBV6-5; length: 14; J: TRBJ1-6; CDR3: CASKGGSYNSPLHF
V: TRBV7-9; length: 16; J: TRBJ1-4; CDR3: CASSSRGSGYGEKLFF
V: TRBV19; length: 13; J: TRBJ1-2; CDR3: CASITGGNYGYTF
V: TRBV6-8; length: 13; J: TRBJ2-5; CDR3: CASSYPGQGAQYF
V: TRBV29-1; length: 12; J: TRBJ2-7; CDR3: CSVEGRSYEQYF
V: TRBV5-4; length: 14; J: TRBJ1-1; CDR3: CASSPMTGYTEAFF
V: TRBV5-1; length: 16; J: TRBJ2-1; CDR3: CASSPPGLAGYNEQFF
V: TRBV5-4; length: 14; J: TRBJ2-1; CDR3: CASSLEQSYNEQFF
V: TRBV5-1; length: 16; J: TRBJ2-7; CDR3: CASSLAGRIEREEQYF
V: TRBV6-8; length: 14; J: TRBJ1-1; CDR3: CASSPPGGRLRAFF
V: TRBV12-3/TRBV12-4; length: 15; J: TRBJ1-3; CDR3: CASSFFQISGNTIYF
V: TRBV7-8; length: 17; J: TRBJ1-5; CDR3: CASSLAPRGGSNQPQHF
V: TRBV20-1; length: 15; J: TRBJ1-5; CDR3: CSARVQGNSNQPQHF
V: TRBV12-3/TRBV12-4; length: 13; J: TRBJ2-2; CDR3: CASSSGWSGELFF
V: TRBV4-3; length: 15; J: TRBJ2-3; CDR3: CASSLSGGADDTQYF
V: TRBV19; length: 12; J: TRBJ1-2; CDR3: CATRQGSRGYTF
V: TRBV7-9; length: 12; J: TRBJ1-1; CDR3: CASSLVFTEAFF
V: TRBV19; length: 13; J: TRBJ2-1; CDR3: CASSMIVENEQFF
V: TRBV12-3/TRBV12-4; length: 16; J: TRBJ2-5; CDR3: CASRLELGARQETQYF
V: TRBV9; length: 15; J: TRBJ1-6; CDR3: CASSVTQGANSPLHF
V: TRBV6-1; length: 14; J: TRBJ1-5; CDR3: CASSETGTYGPQHF
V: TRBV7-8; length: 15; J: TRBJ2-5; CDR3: CASSHRQGNRETQYF
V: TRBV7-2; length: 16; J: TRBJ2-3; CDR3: CASSTLAGGPGDTQYF
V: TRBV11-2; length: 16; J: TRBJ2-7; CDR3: CASSLSPGTAFIGQYF
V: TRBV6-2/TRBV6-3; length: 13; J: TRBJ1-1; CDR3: CASSFREHTEAFF
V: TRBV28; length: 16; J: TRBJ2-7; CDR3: CASSTPSGGTPYEQYF
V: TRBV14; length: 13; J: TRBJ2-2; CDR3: CASSPRLTGELFF
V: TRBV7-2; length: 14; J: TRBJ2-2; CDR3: CASKTSLNTGELFF
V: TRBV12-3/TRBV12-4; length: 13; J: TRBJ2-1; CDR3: CTSRLGPVNEQFF
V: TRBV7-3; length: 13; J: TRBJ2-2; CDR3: CASSTRETGELFF
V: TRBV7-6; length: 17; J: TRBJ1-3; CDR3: CASSFLLVGSSGNTIYF
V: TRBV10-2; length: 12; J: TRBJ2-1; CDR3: CASSDIGFEQFF
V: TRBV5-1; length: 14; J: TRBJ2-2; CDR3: CASRWRLNTGELFF
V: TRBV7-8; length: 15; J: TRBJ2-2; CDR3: CASSIQGVHTGELFF
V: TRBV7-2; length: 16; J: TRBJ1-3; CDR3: CASAVGGDFSGNTIYF
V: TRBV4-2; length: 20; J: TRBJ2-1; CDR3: CASSLTGLTSGDSSYNEQFF
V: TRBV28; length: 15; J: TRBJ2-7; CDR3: CASSPQTGILYEQYF
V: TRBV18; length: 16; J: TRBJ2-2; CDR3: CASSPPQGADTGELFF
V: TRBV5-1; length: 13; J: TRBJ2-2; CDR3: CATRVMNTGELFF
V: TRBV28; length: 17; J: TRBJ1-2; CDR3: CASRIPIPGQIGYGYTF
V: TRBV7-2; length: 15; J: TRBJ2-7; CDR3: CASSPTGTGPYEQYF
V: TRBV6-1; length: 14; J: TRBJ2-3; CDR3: CASVRDYSSYTQYF
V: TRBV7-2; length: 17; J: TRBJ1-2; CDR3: CASSFWGGQGGGDGYTF
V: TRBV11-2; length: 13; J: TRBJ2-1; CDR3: CASSDRTSGEQFF
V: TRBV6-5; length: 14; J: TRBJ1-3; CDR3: CASRAPWAGNTIYF